Ten or more counts support the clone carrying this TCR beta chain. Its antigen is as yet unknown. This CDR3 is 13 amino acids long. Germline lookup yields CDR1 SGHTA and CDR2 FQGNSA. Trimming cost V 5 bases and J 3 bases, with 8 bases left between them. TCRdb processed the 5' RACE reads anew with MiXCR; each CDR3 protein has one entry. In the table there are around 260,000 distinct CDR3 sequences, roughly 4.8% of which are singletons. The source of the sample is a study of T cells after yellow fever vaccination. Study-level points and caveats: Repertoires obtained by FACS sorting could include abundant clonotypes that entered as contaminants from the bulk population.

The chain has TRBV7-2 and TRBJ1-5; D unclear. The clonotype was recovered from a man aged 18 to 29 who received the YFV17D yellow fever vaccine. Sequenced here: CD4+ T cells sorted from PBMCs, sampled on the day of the yellow fever booster vaccination. The CDR3 reads CASSPTTNQPQHF. Written as DNA, the CDR3 is TGTGCCAGCAGCCCCACGACCAATCAGCCCCAGCATTTT.